The 9 T cell receptor beta chains reported below all come from one sample, sequenced in a study of shared clonotypes between healthy human individuals. Method: immunoSEQ multiplex PCR; TCRdb's copy keeps in-frame clones and lacks some. The data hold hundreds of thousands of clones, with around 67% observed a single time. The sample was memory CD4+ T cells sorted from blood. Subset noted: CD45RA-negative fraction. These receptors were obtained from a woman in her 30s in good health.

This clone showed up just a few times. The chain couples TRBV6-1 to TRBJ2-5, with D maybe TRBD2 (7 bases). This CDR3 region has 15 residues. Germline V gene lookup returns CDR1 MNHNS and CDR2 SASEGT. V was cut by 2 bases and J by 0 bases, with 10 bases left in between. The CDR3: CASSERGRDQETQYF. As DNA, the CDR3 is TGTGCCAGCAGTGAAAGGGGGAGGGACCAAGAGACCCAGTACTTC.

The chain is built from TRBV6-5 and TRBJ2-7; 7 positions match TRBD1. The CDR3 runs to 15 residues. CDR1 is MNHEY and CDR2 is SVGAGI in the germline V gene. The V segment lost 6 bases and the J segment 2 bases; nucleotides outside the gene matches: 10. CDR3: CASSLPGTETYEQYF. Written as DNA, the CDR3 is TGTGCCAGCAGCTTACCCGGGACAGAGACCTACGAGCAGTACTTC.

This clone appeared a single time. The gene calls are TRBV27 and TRBJ2-1; TRBD2 agrees at 10 bases. The CDR3 length is 16 residues. CDR1 MNHEY and CDR2 SMNVEV come from the germline V gene (reference sequence). With V trimmed by 2 bases and J by 14 bases, 15 bases remained unmatched. The CDR3 DNA sequence: TGTGCCAGCAGTTTAAGGGCCCTAGCGGGAGAGGGGCGGAAGTTCTTC. Protein product: CASSLRALAGEGRKFF.

In this sample, this clone turned up a few times. V gene TRBV18 combines with J gene TRBJ2-1; 8 nucleotides align to TRBD1. Looked up from germline, CDR1 is KGHSH and CDR2 is LQKENI. The CDR3 has 14 amino acids. V gave up 4 bases and J gave up 2 bases; unmatched junction bases: 1. The CDR3: CASSLDRAYNEQFF. CDR3 bases: TGTGCCAGCTCACTGGACAGGGCCTACAATGAGCAGTTCTTC.

The rearrangement links TRBV14 to TRBJ1-5; D unresolved. V lost 5 bases and J lost 5, with 22 bases in between. This CDR3 is 17 amino acids long. Germline V gene sequence: CDR1 SGHDN, CDR2 FVKESK. DNA of the CDR3: TGTGCCAGCAGCGAAACTTACCCCAGCGTCTCAGATCAGCCCCAGCATTTT. It translates to CASSETYPSVSDQPQHF.

CDR3 DNA sequence: TGCGCCAGCAGCCAAGAGGCGGGGAGAGGGGGCAATGAGCAGTTCTTC. Translation gives CASSQEAGRGGNEQFF. The chain joins TRBV4-1 to TRBJ2-1; D assignment may be TRBD1 or TRBD2 (6 bases each). Germline CDR1 reads MGHRA; CDR2 reads YSYEKL. The V end lost 0 bases, the J end lost 6 bases, and 15 bases lay between the germline ends. The CDR3 totals 16 residues.

This clone was counted ten times or more. The CDR3 nucleotides are TGCAGCGTGGGGACTAGCGGGAGGGCGAGTTCGGTTCCGTTCTTC. Translating gives CSVGTSGRASSVPFF. This chain uses TRBV29-1 with TRBJ2-1; 16 nucleotides agree with TRBD2. The ends lost 6 bases at V and 15 bases at J; junction bases unmatched: 14. Per germline, CDR1 SQVTM and CDR2 ANQGSEA. CDR3 size: 15 residues.

In this sample, this clone turned up many times. This chain links TRBV4-1 with TRBJ2-1; D is possibly TRBD1 or TRBD2 (5 bases each). The V end lost 3 bases, the J end lost 10 bases, and 19 bases lay between the germline ends. CDR3 length equals 15 residues. The V gene's germline CDR1 is MGHRA and CDR2 YSYEKL. The CDR3 sequence is CASSQTGTVKTEQFF. CDR3 nucleotide sequence: TGCGCCAGCAGCCAGACCGGGACCGTCAAGACGGAGCAGTTCTTC.

The V gene is TRBV5-8, the J gene TRBJ2-7; D may be TRBD1 or TRBD2 (7 bases each). The CDR3 runs 14 residues. Germline CDR1 reads SGHTS; CDR2 reads YDEGEE. V lost 8 bases, J lost 0 bases, and 15 bases lay in between. CDR3 amino acids: CASQRDSYSYEQYF. The CDR3 coding sequence is TGTGCCAGTCAGCGGGACAGTTACTCCTACGAGCAGTACTTC.